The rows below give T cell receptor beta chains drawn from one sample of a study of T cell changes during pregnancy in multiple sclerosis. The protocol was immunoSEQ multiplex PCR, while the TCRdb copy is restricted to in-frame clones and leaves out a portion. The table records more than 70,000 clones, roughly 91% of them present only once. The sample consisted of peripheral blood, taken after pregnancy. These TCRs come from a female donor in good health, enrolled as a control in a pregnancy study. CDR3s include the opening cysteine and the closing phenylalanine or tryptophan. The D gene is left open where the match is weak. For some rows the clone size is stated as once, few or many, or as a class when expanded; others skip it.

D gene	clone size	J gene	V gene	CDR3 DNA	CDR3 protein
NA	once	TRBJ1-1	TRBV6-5	TGTGCCAGCAGTCGCGGACAGATTAACACTGAAGCTTTCTTT	CASSRGQINTEAFF
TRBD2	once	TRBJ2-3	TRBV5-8	TGTGCCAGCAGCTTAGGTCAGCGGGGGGGCACAGATACGCAGTATTTT	CASSLGQRGGTDTQYF
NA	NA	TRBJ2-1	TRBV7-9	TGTGCCAGCAGCTTGGAGGATGAGCAGTTCTTC	CASSLEDEQFF
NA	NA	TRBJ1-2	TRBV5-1	TGCGCCAGCAGCTTGGGCGGCCTAGCTAACTATGGCTACACCTTC	CASSLGGLANYGYTF
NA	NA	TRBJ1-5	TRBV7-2	TGTGCCAGCAGCCTACAGGGTAGAACTAGCAATCAGCCCCAGCATTTT	CASSLQGRTSNQPQHF
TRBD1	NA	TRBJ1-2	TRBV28	TGTGCCAGCACCACAGGGGGCGGTGGCTACACCTTC	CASTTGGGGYTF
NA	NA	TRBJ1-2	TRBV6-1	TGTGCCAGCAAGGAGGATGGCTACACCTTC	CASKEDGYTF
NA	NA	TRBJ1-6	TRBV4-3	TGCGCCAGCAGCCAAGATCTTCTTGGGGGCGGAAATTCACCCCTCCACTTT	CASSQDLLGGGNSPLHF
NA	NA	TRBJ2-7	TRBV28	TGTGCCAGCAGTTTGAGTGGTCTTTCTTACGAGCAGTACTTC	CASSLSGLSYEQYF
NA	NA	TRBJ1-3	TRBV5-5	TGTGCCAGCAGCGCCACGACAGGTTCTGGAAACACCATATATTTT	CASSATTGSGNTIYF
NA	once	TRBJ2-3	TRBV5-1	TGCGCCAGCAGCTTGGGGGCCAGGAGGAACACAGATACGCAGTATTTT	CASSLGARRNTDTQYF
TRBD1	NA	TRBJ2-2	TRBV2	TGTGCCAGCAGGAGGACAGGGGTGGGCACCGGGGAGCTGTTTTTT	CASRRTGVGTGELFF
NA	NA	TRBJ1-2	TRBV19	TGTGCCAGTAGAAGGGGGAACTATGGCTACACCTTC	CASRRGNYGYTF
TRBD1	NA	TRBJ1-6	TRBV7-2	TGTGCCAGCAGCCGGACAGGGAAGGGCTCACCCCTCCACTTT	CASSRTGKGSPLHF
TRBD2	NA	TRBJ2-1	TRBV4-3	TGCGCCAGCAGCCAAGTAGGGCGGGGGGGTAGGAATGAGCAGTTCTTC	CASSQVGRGGRNEQFF
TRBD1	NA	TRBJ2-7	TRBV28	TGTGCCAGCAGTTTAGGGACAGCGTACGAGCAGTACTTC	CASSLGTAYEQYF
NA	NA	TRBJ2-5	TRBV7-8	TGTGCCAGCAGCCGATACCAGGAGGACCAAGAGACCCAGTACTTC	CASSRYQEDQETQYF
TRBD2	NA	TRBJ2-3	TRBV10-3	TGTGCCATCAGTGAGGCAGGGCGGGGGGTCACAGATACGCAGTATTTT	CAISEAGRGVTDTQYF
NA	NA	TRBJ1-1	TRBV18	TGTGCCAGCTCACCAGCAGGGAACATGAACACTGAAGCTTTCTTT	CASSPAGNMNTEAFF
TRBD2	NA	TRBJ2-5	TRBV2	TGTGCCAGCAGTGATAACGGGAGGGAGACCCAGTACTTC	CASSDNGRETQYF
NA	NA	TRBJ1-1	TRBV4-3	TGCGCCAGCAGCCAAGGCGCGAACACTGAAGCTTTCTTT	CASSQGANTEAFF
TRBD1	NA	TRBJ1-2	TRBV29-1	TGCAGCGTTGAGGGGCAGGGGGCGGGCTATGGCTACACCTTC	CSVEGQGAGYGYTF
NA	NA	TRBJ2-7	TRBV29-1	TGCAGCGTTGATGGAGGATACGAGCAGTACTTC	CSVDGGYEQYF
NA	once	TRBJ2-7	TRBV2	TGTGCCAGCAGTACCAGCTACGAGCAGTACTTC	CASSTSYEQYF
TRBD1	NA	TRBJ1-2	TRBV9	TGTGCCAGCAGCGAAGGGGGACAGGGGGCGTTGAGGGGCTACACCTTC	CASSEGGQGALRGYTF
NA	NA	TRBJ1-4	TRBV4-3	TGCGCCAGCAGCCAAGGAAGCTCTACTAATGAAAAACTGTTTTTT	CASSQGSSTNEKLFF
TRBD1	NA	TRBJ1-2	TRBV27	TGTGCCAGCAGCCCGGGACAGTTCTATGGCTACACCTTC	CASSPGQFYGYTF
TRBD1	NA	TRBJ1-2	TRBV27	TGTGCCAGCAGACCCAAGGTAGGGGGCGCAAGTTATGGCTACACCTTC	CASRPKVGGASYGYTF
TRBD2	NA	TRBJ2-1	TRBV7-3	TGTGCCAGCAGCTTTGCGGGGGGCCCGTACGGTGAGCAGTTCTTC	CASSFAGGPYGEQFF
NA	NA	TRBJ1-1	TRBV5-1	TGCGCCAGCAGCGAACCCGACCAGGTAATAAACACTGAAGCTTTCTTT	CASSEPDQVINTEAFF
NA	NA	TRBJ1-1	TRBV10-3	TGTGCCATCAGTGAGATTCACAGGGACACTGAAGCTTTCTTT	CAISEIHRDTEAFF
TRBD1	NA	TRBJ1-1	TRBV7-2	TGTGCCAGCAGCTTACAGGGGGCTCGTGGCACTGAAGCTTTCTTT	CASSLQGARGTEAFF
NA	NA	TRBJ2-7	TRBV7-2	TGTGCCAGCAGCGCTCGGTTCTACGAGCAGTACTTC	CASSARFYEQYF
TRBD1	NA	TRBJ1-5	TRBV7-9	TGTGCCAGCAGCTCGGACAGGGAAGCGCATCAGCCCCAGCATTTT	CASSSDREAHQPQHF
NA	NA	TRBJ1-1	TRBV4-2	TGTGCCAGCAGCCGGGAAGGGGGGGTGAACACTGAAGCTTTCTTT	CASSREGGVNTEAFF
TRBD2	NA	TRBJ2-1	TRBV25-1	TGTGCCAGCAGTGAATACCGTCGGACCGGGGGGTACAATGAGCAGTTCTTC	CASSEYRRTGGYNEQFF
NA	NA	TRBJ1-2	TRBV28	TGTGCCAGCAGTTCCCCGACAGACCTCTATGGCTACACCTTC	CASSSPTDLYGYTF
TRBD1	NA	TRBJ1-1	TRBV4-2	TGTGCCAGCAGCCCTAGACACAGGGGGATGAACACTGAAGCTTTCTTT	CASSPRHRGMNTEAFF
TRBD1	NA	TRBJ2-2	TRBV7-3	TGTGCCAGCAGCAGGGGACAGGGAAGGGAGCTGTTTTTT	CASSRGQGRELFF
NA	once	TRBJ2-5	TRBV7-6	TGTGCCAGCAGCTTAACTCGAGAGACCCAGTACTTC	CASSLTRETQYF